The 5 T cell receptor beta chains below were found in one sample sequenced in a study of shared clonotypes between healthy human individuals. Profiled with immunoSEQ multiplex PCR; TCRdb holds only in-frame clones, not every one. The sample lists some 2 million clones; approximately 94% were seen once. Naive CD8 cells comprised CD45RO-negative, CCR7-positively selected cells, excluding terminally differentiated effector memory CD45RA+ cells. Sequenced: naive CD8+ T cells sorted from blood. Source of these receptors: a man between 18 and 29 years old in good health.

Notes on this clone: This sample also contains other DNA sequences that code for the same CDR3. The DNA of the CDR3 is TGTGCCAGCAGCTTAGGGCTTAGATACGAGCAGTACTTC. It encodes CASSLGLRYEQYF. The V call is TRBV7-2, the J call TRBJ2-7, with unresolved D. This CDR3 is 13 amino acids long. Germline CDR1 is SGHTA and CDR2 is FQGNSA. Trimming stripped 1 base from V and 4 bases from J, with 8 bases between.

The genes are TRBV16 and TRBJ1-2; D perhaps matches TRBD1 (6 bases). There are 16 residues in the CDR3. V shed 1 base and J shed 3 bases, with 15 bases lying between them. The germline CDR1 and CDR2 sequences are KGHSY and FQNENV. In DNA form, the CDR3 reads TGTGCCAGCAGCCAATACCAAGTCGGGGGCGACTATGGCTACACCTTC. Its translation is CASSQYQVGGDYGYTF. The whole variable domain, filled in from reference TRBV16 and TRBJ1-2, reads GEEVAQTPKHLVRGEGQKAKLYCAPIKGHSYVFWYQQVLKNEFKFLISFQNENVFDETGMPKERFSAKCLPNSPCSLEIQATKLEDSAVYFCASSQYQVGGDYGYTFGSGTRLTVV.

This clone appeared a single time. The chain couples TRBV2 to TRBJ2-5; D is possibly TRBD1 (6 bases). The CDR3 length is 14 residues. Per the germline V gene, CDR1 is SNHLY and CDR2 is FYNNEI. Trimming pared 5 bases from V and 4 bases from J, leaving 14 bases between. This CDR3 is CASSTPGVGETQYF. The DNA of the CDR3 is TGTGCCAGCAGTACCCCAGGGGTCGGAGAGACCCAGTACTTC.

Details on this clone: Additional DNA sequences in this sample encode the identical CDR3. The chain carries TRBV27 and TRBJ1-5, with D possibly matching TRBD1 (5 bases). The CDR3 is made up of 14 amino acids. The V gene lost 2 bases and the J gene lost 7 bases, with 12 bases spanning the gap. Germline lookup yields CDR1 MNHEY and CDR2 SMNVEV (reference sequence). The CDR3 nucleotides read TGTGCCAGCAGTTTACAGGGTTCGGGGCAGCCCCAGCATTTT. Its translation: CASSLQGSGQPQHF.

The chain uses TRBV7-9 and TRBJ1-2; D is ambiguous. Trimming removed 1 base from V and 0 bases from J, with 9 bases in between. This CDR3 has 15 residues. Germline V gene lookup returns CDR1 SEHNR and CDR2 FQNEAQ (reference sequence). In DNA form, the CDR3 reads TGTGCCAGCAGCTTAGTTGAGTTGGCTAACTATGGCTACACCTTC. This translates into CASSLVELANYGYTF.